Shown below are 2 T cell receptor beta chains from a single sample sequenced in a study of CD8+ T cells in alopecia areata. Sequencing relied on a cDNA template that was reverse transcribed from extracted RNA. Sequenced by immunoSEQ multiplex PCR; TCRdb stores in-frame clones only, minus some. Found here are 100,000 to 130,000 clones, approximately 60% of them singletons; the top ten hold roughly 20%. Sequenced sample: CD8+ T cells sorted from blood. The receptors were gathered from a human donor in good health.

The chain carries TRBV7-2 and TRBJ2-3, with 12 bases fitting TRBD2. The CDR3 spans 15 residues. Germline V lookup: CDR1 SGHTA, CDR2 FQGNSA. V gave up 5 bases and J gave up 4 bases; unmatched junction bases: 4. The CDR3 reads CASSGGLAGADTQYF. The CDR3 DNA reads as TGTGCCAGCAGCGGGGGACTAGCGGGCGCAGATACGCAGTATTTT.

This clone was seen just once. V is TRBV19 and J is TRBJ1-1; D is ambiguous. V was cut by 7 bases and J by 6 bases, with 12 bases left in between. The germline CDR1 and CDR2 sequences are LNHDA and SQIVND (reference sequence). The CDR3 runs 12 residues. This CDR3 reads CASTPSGAEAFF. The CDR3 region has the DNA TGTGCCAGTACCCCCAGTGGGGCTGAAGCTTTCTTT.